Listed here are 29 T cell receptor beta chains from one sample, sequenced in a study of blood T cell repertoires in COVID-19. The assay was immunoSEQ multiplex PCR, and TCRdb's table has in-frame clones only and misses some. The table includes roughly 340,000 clones, approximately 92% detected once. Sample: PBMCs or T cells enriched from blood (not recorded which). The origin of the receptors is a man aged 18 to 30 who had recovered from COVID-19.

This chain uses TRBV18 with TRBJ2-6; the match to TRBD1 covers 8 bases. V lost 2 bases to trimming and J lost 6 bases; unmatched junction nucleotides: 3. CDR3 length: 15 residues. Germline CDR1 is KGHSH and CDR2 is LQKENI. The CDR3 nucleotides are TGTGCCAGCTCACCAATGACAGGGGAGGCCAACGTCCTGACTTTC. Protein: CASSPMTGEANVLTF.

This chain joins TRBV6-5 and TRBJ1-1; D possibly corresponds to TRBD1 (5 bases). Trimming stripped 6 bases from V and 4 bases from J, with 18 bases between. Per the germline V gene, CDR1 is MNHEY and CDR2 is SVGAGI. The CDR3 runs to 15 residues. CDR3 residues: CASSPPAGPGTEAFF. CDR3 in DNA: TGTGCCAGCAGCCCGCCCGCGGGGCCCGGCACTGAAGCTTTCTTT.

The chain has TRBV21-1 and TRBJ2-3; the table gives TRBD1 as D, unverified against the DNA. TRBV21-1 is a pseudogene locus. The CDR3 runs 19 residues. CDR3 region: CASSKTGQGRMETPDTQYF. The CDR3 DNA follows: TGTGCCAGCAGCAAAACGGGACAGGGAAGAATGGAAACGCCAGATACGCAGTATTTT.

This rearrangement joins TRBV6-6 to TRBJ2-7; 10 bases match TRBD2. Germline V lookup: CDR1 MNHNY, CDR2 SVGAGI (reference sequence). The CDR3 runs 16 residues. After removal of 4 bases from V and 2 bases from J, the junction contained 8 bases not matched to a gene. CDR3 sequence (DNA): TGTGCCAGCAGTTTAACCGGGACTAGCGAACCCTACGAGCAGTACTTC. It codes for CASSLTGTSEPYEQYF.

The chain uses TRBV27 and TRBJ2-2; a possible D gene is TRBD2 (6 bases). The CDR3 runs 13 residues. V gave up 3 bases and J gave up 7 bases, with 9 bases separating them. Germline CDR1 MNHEY, CDR2 SMNVEV (reference sequence). CDR3 amino acids: CASSLTSFGELFF. In DNA form, the CDR3 reads TGTGCCAGCAGTTTGACTAGTTTCGGGGAGCTGTTTTTT.

V and J are TRBV24-1 and TRBJ2-1; D is possibly TRBD1 (6 bases). V was trimmed by 4 bases and J by 5 bases, leaving 14 bases between them. The CDR3 has 15 residues. Per germline, CDR1 KGHDR and CDR2 SFDVKD. CDR3 nucleotides: TGTGCCACCAGTGACCCCGGGACATTGGACAATGAGCAGTTCTTC. Translated, it gives CATSDPGTLDNEQFF.

The rearrangement links TRBV5-1 to TRBJ2-7; D is possibly TRBD2 (6 bases). The germline V gene has CDR1 SGHRS and CDR2 YFSETQ. Between the trimmed V and J ends, which lost 2 bases and 7 bases, there was a span of 10 bases. The CDR3 runs to 12 residues. CDR3 residues: CASSFGTSEQYF. The CDR3 DNA reads as TGCGCCAGCAGCTTTGGGACTTCGGAGCAGTACTTC.

The chain has TRBV7-9 and TRBJ2-1; 8 nucleotides line up with TRBD2. This CDR3 spans 15 amino acids. From germline, CDR1 is SEHNR and CDR2 FQNEAQ (reference sequence). Germline trimming cut 4 bases from V and 1 base from J; bases unmatched to any gene: 3. CDR3 bases: TGTGCCAGCAGCTCACGGGAGGGTTCCTACAATGAGCAGTTCTTC. Translated, it gives CASSSREGSYNEQFF.

V is TRBV4-3 and J is TRBJ1-2; TRBD1 matches at 9 bases. The V and J ends lost 1 base and 5 bases, in that order; junction bases with no gene match: 5. This CDR3 spans 15 amino acids. The germline CDR1 and CDR2 sequences are LGHNA and YSLEER. The CDR3 loop is CASSQVGQGIYGYTF. The CDR3 bases are TGCGCCAGCAGCCAAGTCGGACAGGGGATATATGGCTACACCTTC.

V gene TRBV5-4 combines with J gene TRBJ2-7, with TRBD1 matching over 8 bases. Germline values: CDR1 SGHNT, CDR2 YYREEE (reference sequence). V shed 1 base, J shed 7 bases, and the junction held 7 bases outside the gene matches. This CDR3 is 14 amino acids long. CDR3 sequence: CASSLTGGRDEQYF. In DNA form, the CDR3 reads TGTGCCAGCAGCTTGACAGGGGGTAGGGATGAGCAGTACTTC.

The chain links TRBV29-1 to TRBJ2-7; a weak D match, TRBD2 (5 bases). CDR3 length: 15 residues. Germline V lookup: CDR1 SQVTM, CDR2 ANQGSEA. V was cut by 7 bases and J by 2 bases, with 21 bases left in between. CDR3 sequence: CSAVRANSVTYEQYF. Here the CDR3 DNA reads TGCAGCGCCGTGAGGGCCAACAGTGTCACCTACGAGCAGTACTTC.

The CDR3 DNA follows: TGTGCCAGGGGACAGGGACTTACTGAAGCTTTCTTT. It translates to CARGQGLTEAFF. The J gene is TRBJ1-1, the V gene TRBV7-9; TRBD1 aligns across 9 bases. V dropped 9 bases and J dropped 5; count of bases not matched to a gene: 4. In germline, CDR1 is SEHNR, CDR2 FQNEAQ (reference sequence). The CDR3 consists of 12 residues.

V and J are TRBV2 and TRBJ2-6, with D possibly TRBD1 on 6 matching bases. V lost 6 bases, J lost 0 bases, and 9 bases lay in between. The CDR3 is made up of 15 amino acids. CDR1 is SNHLY and CDR2 is FYNNEI in the germline V gene. CDR3 coding DNA: TGTGCCAGCAGCCCAGGGGCCTCTGGGGCCAACGTCCTGACTTTC. Amino acid sequence: CASSPGASGANVLTF.

This chain uses TRBV7-9 with TRBJ1-6; D gene unclear. V gave up 4 bases and J gave up 10 bases, with 8 bases separating them. The CDR3 has 12 amino acids. The V gene's germline CDR1 is SEHNR and CDR2 FQNEAQ (reference sequence). The CDR3 region has the DNA TGTGCCAGCAGCTCCGGCGGGTCACCCCTCCACTTT. Protein sequence: CASSSGGSPLHF.

This clone was recorded only once. This chain connects TRBV27 to TRBJ2-7, with TRBD2 identical over 12 bases. The CDR3 loop spans 15 amino acids. V trimming: 4 bases; J trimming: 7 bases; junction bases outside the gene matches: 8. The germline V gene has CDR1 MNHEY and CDR2 SMNVEV (reference sequence). CDR3 amino acids: CASSSQGLAGPEQYF. CDR3 DNA sequence: TGTGCCAGCAGTTCACAGGGACTAGCGGGCCCGGAGCAGTACTTC.

This chain connects TRBV6-4 to TRBJ1-1; D is unresolved. The CDR3 length is 13 residues. The germline V gene has CDR1 MRHNA and CDR2 SNTAGT. V dropped 4 bases and J dropped 1 base, with 7 bases sitting between them. In nucleotides, the CDR3 is TGTGCCAGCAGTGTAGAGAGGAACACTGAAGCTTTCTTT. Its protein product is CASSVERNTEAFF.

The CDR3 protein is CASSLGTSGNEQFF. The CDR3, as DNA: TGCGCCAGCAGCCTAGGGACTAGCGGGAATGAGCAGTTCTTC. The chain employs TRBV5-1 and TRBJ2-1, with 12 bases identical to TRBD2. Germline values: CDR1 SGHRS, CDR2 YFSETQ. V shed 4 bases and J 7 bases; nucleotides not matched to a gene: 3. CDR3 length: 14 amino acids.

At least ten counts were recorded for this clone. In DNA form, the CDR3 reads TGTGCCAGCACCCCGGGACAGGGAATTCATGGCTACACCTTC. Translation gives CASTPGQGIHGYTF. The rearrangement links TRBV2 to TRBJ1-2; 9 nucleotides line up with TRBD1. Germline V gene lookup returns CDR1 SNHLY and CDR2 FYNNEI. V was pared by 7 bases and J by 6 bases, with 9 bases of the junction left unmatched. The CDR3 runs to 14 residues.

The chain combines TRBV5-4 with TRBJ1-4, with 8 bases matching TRBD1. The junction had 5 bases not matched to a gene; V was cut back by 2 bases and J by 2 bases. Germline V CDR1 and CDR2: SGHNT, YYREEE (reference sequence). The CDR3 is 16 amino acids. CDR3 sequence (DNA): TGTGCCAGCAGCTTTGGACAGGGTGGGACTAATGAAAAACTGTTTTTT. This codes for CASSFGQGGTNEKLFF.

This sequence joins TRBV19 and TRBJ2-1; 8 positions match TRBD2. This CDR3 is built from 15 residues. Germline V gives CDR1 LNHDA, CDR2 SQIVND (reference sequence). Trimming cost V 2 bases and J 9 bases; bases outside gene matches: 9. CDR3 nucleotide sequence: TGTGCCAGTAGTATACAATTGCTAGCGGGCAGTGAGCAGTTCTTC. Translation gives CASSIQLLAGSEQFF.

The chain has TRBV6-2 or TRBV6-3 and TRBJ1-5, with D perhaps TRBD1 (6 bases). V lost 5 bases, J lost 2 bases, and 13 bases lay in between. The CDR3 runs to 15 residues. Germline V gene data show CDR1 as MNHEY and CDR2 as SVGEGT. For the CDR3, the DNA is TGTGCCAGCAGTCAACAGGGTGGTGGCAATCAGCCCCAGCATTTT. Its protein product is CASSQQGGGNQPQHF.

The chain recombines TRBV13 with TRBJ2-2, with 13 bases that match TRBD2. V lost 6 bases, J lost 6 bases, and 10 bases stayed unmatched. The CDR3 is 17 residues long. CDR1 and CDR2 from the germline V gene are PRHDT and FYEKMQ (reference sequence). The CDR3 DNA reads TGTGCCAGCAGTCCTCAGAGACTAGCGGGGGGCCCCGGGGAGCTGTTTTTT. Protein: CASSPQRLAGGPGELFF.

This clone was counted once. The V gene is TRBV14, the J gene TRBJ2-7; 8 bases match TRBD2. V dropped 6 bases and J dropped 3; count of bases not matched to a gene: 7. The germline CDR1 and CDR2 sequences are SGHDN and FVKESK. CDR3 length: 14 residues. The CDR3, as DNA: TGTGCCAGCAGAGATTCCGGGACTAGCTACGAGCAGTACTTC. Translated, it gives CASRDSGTSYEQYF.

The chain employs TRBV19 and TRBJ2-7; 8 bases are a match to TRBD2. The CDR3 contains 19 residues. J was trimmed by 0 bases and V by 3 bases; bases with no gene match: 16. The germline gives CDR1 LNHDA, CDR2 SQIVND (reference sequence). CDR3 sequence: CASSITSPGASGYSYEQYF. For the CDR3, the DNA is TGTGCCAGTAGTATTACAAGCCCGGGCGCTAGCGGGTACTCCTACGAGCAGTACTTC.

The chain employs TRBV11-1 and TRBJ2-7; no reliable D call. V was pared by 4 bases and J by 2 bases, with 6 bases between. The CDR3 is 12 amino acids. The V gene's germline CDR1 is SGHAT and CDR2 FQDESV (reference sequence). CDR3 region: CASSSGAYEQYF. CDR3 nucleotide sequence: TGTGCCAGCAGCTCGGGTGCCTACGAGCAGTACTTC.

This chain joins TRBV27 and TRBJ1-5; D remains ambiguous. Germline V gene data show CDR1 as MNHEY and CDR2 as SMNVEV (reference sequence). The CDR3 length is 11 residues. V was trimmed by 7 bases and J by 9 bases, leaving 10 bases between them. In DNA, the CDR3 is TGTGCCAGCACCTCCAGGTGGCCCCAGCATTTT. Protein product: CASTSRWPQHF.

The V gene is TRBV28, the J gene TRBJ1-4, with D possibly being TRBD1 (5 bases). CDR3 length: 14 amino acids. V shed 3 bases and J shed 1 base, with 6 bases lying between them. CDR1 is MDHEN, CDR2 SYDVKM, per germline. CDR3 loop: CASSLTETNEKLFF. CDR3 sequence (DNA): TGTGCCAGCAGTTTGACAGAAACTAATGAAAAACTGTTTTTT.

V usage is TRBV6-9 and J usage is TRBJ1-3; 7 positions match TRBD1. The CDR3 totals 20 residues. Per germline, CDR1 MNHGY and CDR2 SVAAGI. Trimming removed 9 bases from V and 2 bases from J; junction bases left unmatched: 25. CDR3 loop: CARNRLGGSNFNTAGNTIYF. The CDR3 DNA is TGTGCCAGAAACCGTCTAGGGGGCTCCAATTTCAATACGGCTGGAAACACCATATATTTT.

The chain joins TRBV14 to TRBJ1-4; 8 bases agree with TRBD1. The CDR3 has 15 amino acids. The J segment lost 7 bases and the V segment lost 3 bases, leaving 7 bases of the junction unmatched. Germline V gives CDR1 SGHDN, CDR2 FVKESK. The CDR3 loop reads CASSHYAGGGEKLFF. The CDR3 nucleotides read TGTGCCAGCAGCCATTATGCAGGGGGCGGTGAAAAACTGTTTTTT.